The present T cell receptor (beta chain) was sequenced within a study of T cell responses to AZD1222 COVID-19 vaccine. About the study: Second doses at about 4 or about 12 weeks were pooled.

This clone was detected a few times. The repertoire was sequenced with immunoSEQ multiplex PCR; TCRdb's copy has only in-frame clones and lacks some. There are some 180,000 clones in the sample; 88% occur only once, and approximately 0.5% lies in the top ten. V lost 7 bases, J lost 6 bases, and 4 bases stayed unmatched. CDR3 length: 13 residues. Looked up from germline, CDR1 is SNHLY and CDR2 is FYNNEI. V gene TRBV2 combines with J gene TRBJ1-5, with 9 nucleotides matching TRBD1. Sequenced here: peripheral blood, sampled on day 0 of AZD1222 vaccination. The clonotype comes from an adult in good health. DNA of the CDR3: TGTGCCAGCAAGGGACAGGGAACTCAGCCCCAGCATTTT. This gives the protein CASKGQGTQPQHF.